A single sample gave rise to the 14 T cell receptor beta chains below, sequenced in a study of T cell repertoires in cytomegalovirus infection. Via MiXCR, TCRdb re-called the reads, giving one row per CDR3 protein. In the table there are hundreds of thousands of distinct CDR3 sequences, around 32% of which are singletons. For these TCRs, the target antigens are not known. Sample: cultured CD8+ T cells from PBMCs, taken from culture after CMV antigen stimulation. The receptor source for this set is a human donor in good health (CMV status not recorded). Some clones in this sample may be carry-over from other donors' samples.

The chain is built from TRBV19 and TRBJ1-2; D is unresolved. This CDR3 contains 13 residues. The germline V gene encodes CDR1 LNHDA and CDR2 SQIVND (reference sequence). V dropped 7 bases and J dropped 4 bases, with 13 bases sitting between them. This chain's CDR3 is CASTPGGPYGYTF. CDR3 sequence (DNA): TGTGCCAGTACCCCCGGTGGACCCTATGGCTACACCTTC.

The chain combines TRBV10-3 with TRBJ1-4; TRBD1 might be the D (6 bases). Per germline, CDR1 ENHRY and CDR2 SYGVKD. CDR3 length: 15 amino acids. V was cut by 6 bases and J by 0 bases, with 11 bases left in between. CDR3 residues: CAIRGQNSTNEKLFF. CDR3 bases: TGTGCCATCAGAGGACAGAATTCAACTAATGAAAAACTGTTTTTT.

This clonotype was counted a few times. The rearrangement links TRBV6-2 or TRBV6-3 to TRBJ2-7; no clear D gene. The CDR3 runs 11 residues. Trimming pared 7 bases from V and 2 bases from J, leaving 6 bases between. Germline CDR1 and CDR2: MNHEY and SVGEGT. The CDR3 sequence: CASTRAYEQYV. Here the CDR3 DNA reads TGTGCCAGCACTAGGGCCTACGAGCAGTACGTC.

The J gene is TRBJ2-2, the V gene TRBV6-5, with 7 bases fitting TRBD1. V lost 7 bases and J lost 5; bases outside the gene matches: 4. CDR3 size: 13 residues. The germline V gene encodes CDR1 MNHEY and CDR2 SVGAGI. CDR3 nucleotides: TGTGCCAGCATGACAGGGCCTACCGGGGAGCTGTTTTTT. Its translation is CASMTGPTGELFF.

In nucleotides, the CDR3 is TGTGCCAGCAGCCAAGAAAAGGGACTAGCGCATTATACTGGGCAGTTCTTC. Translated, it gives CASSQEKGLAHYTGQFF. This chain uses TRBV14 with TRBJ2-1, with 10 bases matching TRBD2. J gave up 12 bases and V 0 bases, and 14 bases lay outside the gene matches. Germline V gives CDR1 SGHDN, CDR2 FVKESK. This CDR3 is built from 17 residues.

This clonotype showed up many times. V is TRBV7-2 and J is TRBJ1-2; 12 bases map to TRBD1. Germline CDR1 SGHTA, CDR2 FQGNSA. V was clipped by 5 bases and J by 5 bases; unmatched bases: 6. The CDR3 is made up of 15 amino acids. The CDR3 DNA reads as TGTGCCAGCAGCCTTCCGGGACAGGGGGCGTATGGCTACACCTTC. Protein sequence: CASSLPGQGAYGYTF.

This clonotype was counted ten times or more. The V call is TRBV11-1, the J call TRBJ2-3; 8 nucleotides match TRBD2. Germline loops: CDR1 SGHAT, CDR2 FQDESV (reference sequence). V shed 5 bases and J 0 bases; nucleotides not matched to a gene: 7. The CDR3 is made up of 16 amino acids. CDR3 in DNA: TGTGCCAGCAGCGCCGCGGGGGGACTTAGCACAGATACGCAGTATTTT. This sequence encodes CASSAAGGLSTDTQYF.

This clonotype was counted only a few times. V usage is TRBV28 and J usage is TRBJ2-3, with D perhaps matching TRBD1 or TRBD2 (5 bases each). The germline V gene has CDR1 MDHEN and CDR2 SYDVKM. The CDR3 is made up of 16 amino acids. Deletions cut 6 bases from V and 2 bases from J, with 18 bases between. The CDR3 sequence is CASSPLLQGDTDTQYF. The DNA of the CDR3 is TGTGCCAGCAGCCCCTTGTTGCAGGGAGACACAGATACGCAGTATTTT.

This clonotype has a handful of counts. CDR3 sequence (DNA): TGTGCCAGCAGTTTCCACGCCAGGGATACGCAGTATTTT. Translated, it gives CASSFHARDTQYF. This chain joins TRBV27 and TRBJ2-3; unclear D gene. CDR1 is MNHEY and CDR2 is SMNVEV in the germline V gene (reference sequence). Deletions cut 3 bases from V and 6 bases from J, with 10 bases between. This CDR3 is built from 13 residues.

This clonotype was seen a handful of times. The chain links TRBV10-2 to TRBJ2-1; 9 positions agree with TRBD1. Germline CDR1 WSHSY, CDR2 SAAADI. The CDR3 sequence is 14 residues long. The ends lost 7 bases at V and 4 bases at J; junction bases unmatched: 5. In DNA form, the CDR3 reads TGCGCCAGCAAAAGGACAGGGGTGTACAATGAGCAGTTCTTC. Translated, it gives CASKRTGVYNEQFF.

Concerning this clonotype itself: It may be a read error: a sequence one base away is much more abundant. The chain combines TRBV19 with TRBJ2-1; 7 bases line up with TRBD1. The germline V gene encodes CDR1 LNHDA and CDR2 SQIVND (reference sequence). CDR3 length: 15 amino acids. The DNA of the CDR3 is TGTACCAGTAGTCCCGACAGGGACCCCTACAATGAGCAGTTCTTC. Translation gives CTSSPDRDPYNEQFF.

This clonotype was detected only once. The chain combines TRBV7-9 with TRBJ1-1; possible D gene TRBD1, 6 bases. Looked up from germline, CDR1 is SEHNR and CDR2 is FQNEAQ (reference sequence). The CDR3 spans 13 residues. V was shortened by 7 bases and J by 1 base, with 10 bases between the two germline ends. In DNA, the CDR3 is TGTGCCAGCACCGGGGGGCAGAACACTGAAGCTTTCTTT. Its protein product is CASTGGQNTEAFF.

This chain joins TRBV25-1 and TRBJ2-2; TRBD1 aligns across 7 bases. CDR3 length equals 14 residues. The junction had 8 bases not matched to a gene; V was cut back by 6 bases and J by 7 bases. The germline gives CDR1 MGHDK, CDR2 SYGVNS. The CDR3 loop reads CASRRNRGGGELFF. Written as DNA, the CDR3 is TGTGCCAGCAGACGCAACAGGGGTGGCGGGGAGCTGTTTTTT. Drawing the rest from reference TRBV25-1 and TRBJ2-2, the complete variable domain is EADIYQTPRYLVIGTGKKITLECSQTMGHDKMYWYQQDPGMELHLIHYSYGVNSTEKGDLSSESTVSRIRTEHFPLTLESARPSHTSQYLCASRRNRGGGELFFGEGSRLTVL.

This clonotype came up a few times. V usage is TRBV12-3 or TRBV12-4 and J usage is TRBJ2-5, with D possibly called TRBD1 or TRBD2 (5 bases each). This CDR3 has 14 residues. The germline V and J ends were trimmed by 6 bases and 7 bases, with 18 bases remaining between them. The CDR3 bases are TGTGCCAGCAGCCGAGATGGGGGTTTGATGACCCAGTACTTC. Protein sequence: CASSRDGGLMTQYF.